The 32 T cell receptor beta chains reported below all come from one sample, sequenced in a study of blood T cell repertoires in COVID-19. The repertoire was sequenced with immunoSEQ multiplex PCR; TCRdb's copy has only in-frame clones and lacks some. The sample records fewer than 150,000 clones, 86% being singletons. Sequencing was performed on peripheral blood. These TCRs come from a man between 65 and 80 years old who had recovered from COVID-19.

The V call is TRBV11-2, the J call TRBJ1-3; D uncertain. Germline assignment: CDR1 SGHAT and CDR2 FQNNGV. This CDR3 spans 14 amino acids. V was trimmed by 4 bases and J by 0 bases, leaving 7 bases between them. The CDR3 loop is CASSSSISGNTIYF. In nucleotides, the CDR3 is TGTGCCAGCAGCTCGTCTATCTCTGGAAACACCATATATTTT.

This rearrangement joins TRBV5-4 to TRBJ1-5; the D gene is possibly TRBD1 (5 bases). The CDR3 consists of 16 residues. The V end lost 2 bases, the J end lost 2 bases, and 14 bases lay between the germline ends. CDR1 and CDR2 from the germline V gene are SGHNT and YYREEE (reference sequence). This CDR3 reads CASSFSGTGGNQPQHF. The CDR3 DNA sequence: TGTGCCAGCAGCTTTTCAGGGACGGGAGGCAATCAGCCCCAGCATTTT.

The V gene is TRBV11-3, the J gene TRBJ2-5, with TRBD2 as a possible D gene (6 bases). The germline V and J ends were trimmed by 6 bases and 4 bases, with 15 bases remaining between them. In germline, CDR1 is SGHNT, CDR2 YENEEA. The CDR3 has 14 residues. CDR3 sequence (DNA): TGTGCCAGCAGTGCGGGACTTGCGGGAGAGACCCAGTACTTC. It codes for CASSAGLAGETQYF.

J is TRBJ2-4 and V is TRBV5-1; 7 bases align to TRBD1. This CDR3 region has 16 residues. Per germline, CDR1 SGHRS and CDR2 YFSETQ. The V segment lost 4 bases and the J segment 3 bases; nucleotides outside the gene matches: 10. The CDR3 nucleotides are TGCGCCAGCAGCATCGACAGGGCGGGTGGCAAAAACATTCAGTACTTC. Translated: CASSIDRAGGKNIQYF.

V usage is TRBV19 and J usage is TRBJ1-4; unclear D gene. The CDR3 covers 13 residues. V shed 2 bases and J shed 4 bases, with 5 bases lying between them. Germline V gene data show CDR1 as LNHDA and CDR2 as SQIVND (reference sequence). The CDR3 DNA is TGTGCCAGTAGTATATCCTATAATGAAAAACTGTTTTTT. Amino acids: CASSISYNEKLFF. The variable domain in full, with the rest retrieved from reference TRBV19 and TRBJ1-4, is DGGITQSPKYLFRKEGQNVTLSCEQNLNHDAMYWYRQDPGQGLRLIYYSQIVNDFQKGDIAEGYSVSREKKESFPLTVTSAQKNPTAFYLCASSISYNEKLFFGSGTQLSVL.

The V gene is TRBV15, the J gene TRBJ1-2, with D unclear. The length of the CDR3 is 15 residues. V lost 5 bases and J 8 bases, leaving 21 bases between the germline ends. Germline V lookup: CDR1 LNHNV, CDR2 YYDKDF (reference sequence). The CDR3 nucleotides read TGTGCCACCAGCGGACCATGGACGGGGTCGGGAGGCTACACCTTC. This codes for CATSGPWTGSGGYTF.

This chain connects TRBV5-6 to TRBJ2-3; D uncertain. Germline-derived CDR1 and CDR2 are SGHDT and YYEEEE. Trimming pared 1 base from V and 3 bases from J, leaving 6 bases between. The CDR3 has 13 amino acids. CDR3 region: CASSLQQTDTQYF. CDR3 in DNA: TGTGCCAGCAGCTTGCAACAGACAGATACGCAGTATTTT. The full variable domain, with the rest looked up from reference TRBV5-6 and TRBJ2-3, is DAGVTQSPTHLIKTRGQQVTLRCSPKSGHDTVSWYQQALGQGPQFIFQYYEEEERQRGNFPDRFSGHQFPNYSSELNVNALLLGDSALYLCASSLQQTDTQYFGPGTRLTVL.

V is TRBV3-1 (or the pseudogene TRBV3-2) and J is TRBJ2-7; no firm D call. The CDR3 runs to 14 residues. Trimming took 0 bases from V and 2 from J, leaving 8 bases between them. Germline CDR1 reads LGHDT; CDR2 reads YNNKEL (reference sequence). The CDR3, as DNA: TGTGCCAGCAGCCAAGATTACGCGACCTACGAGCAGTACTTC. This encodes CASSQDYATYEQYF.

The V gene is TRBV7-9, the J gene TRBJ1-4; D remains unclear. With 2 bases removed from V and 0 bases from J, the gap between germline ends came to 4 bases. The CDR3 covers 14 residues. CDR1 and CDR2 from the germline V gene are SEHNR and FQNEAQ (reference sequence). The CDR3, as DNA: TGTGCCAGCAGCTTACAGTCAACTAATGAAAAACTGTTTTTT. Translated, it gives CASSLQSTNEKLFF.

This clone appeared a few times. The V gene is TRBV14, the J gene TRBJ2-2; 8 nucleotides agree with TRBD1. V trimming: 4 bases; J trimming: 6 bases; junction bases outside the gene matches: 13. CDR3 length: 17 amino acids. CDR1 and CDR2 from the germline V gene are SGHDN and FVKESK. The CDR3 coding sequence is TGTGCCAGCAGCCCGCCGGACAGGGAACAACACCCCGGGGAGCTGTTTTTT. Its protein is CASSPPDREQHPGELFF.

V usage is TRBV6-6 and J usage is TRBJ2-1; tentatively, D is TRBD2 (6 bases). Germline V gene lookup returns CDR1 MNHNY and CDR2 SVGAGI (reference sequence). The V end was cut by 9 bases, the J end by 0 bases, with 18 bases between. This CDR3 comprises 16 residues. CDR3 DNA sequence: TGTGCCAGTAGAAACGGGGCGGGGAGCTCCTACAATGAGCAGTTCTTC. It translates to CASRNGAGSSYNEQFF.

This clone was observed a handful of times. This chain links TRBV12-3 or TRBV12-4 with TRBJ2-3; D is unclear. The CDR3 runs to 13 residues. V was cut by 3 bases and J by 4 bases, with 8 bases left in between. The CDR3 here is CASSFSSADTQYF. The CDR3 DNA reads TGTGCCAGCAGTTTTAGTTCTGCAGATACGCAGTATTTT.

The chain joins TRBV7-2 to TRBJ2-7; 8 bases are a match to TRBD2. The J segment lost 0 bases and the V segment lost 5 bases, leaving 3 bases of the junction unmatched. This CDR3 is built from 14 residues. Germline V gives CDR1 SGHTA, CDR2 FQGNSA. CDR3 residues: CASSVSGNSYEQYF. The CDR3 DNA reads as TGTGCCAGCAGCGTTAGCGGGAACTCCTACGAGCAGTACTTC.

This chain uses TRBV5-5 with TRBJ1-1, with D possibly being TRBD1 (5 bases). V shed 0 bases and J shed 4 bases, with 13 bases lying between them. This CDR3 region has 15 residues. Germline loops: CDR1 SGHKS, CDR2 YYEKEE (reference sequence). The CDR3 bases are TGTGCCAGCAGCTTGGCTTCGGACATGATCACTGAAGCTTTCTTT. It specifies CASSLASDMITEAFF.

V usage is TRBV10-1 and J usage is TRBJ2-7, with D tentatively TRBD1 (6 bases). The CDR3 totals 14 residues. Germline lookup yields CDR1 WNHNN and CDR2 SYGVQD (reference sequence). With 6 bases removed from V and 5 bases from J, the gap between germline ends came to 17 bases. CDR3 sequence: CASSVGRGINEQYF. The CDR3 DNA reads TGCGCCAGCAGCGTTGGCAGGGGTATCAACGAGCAGTACTTC.

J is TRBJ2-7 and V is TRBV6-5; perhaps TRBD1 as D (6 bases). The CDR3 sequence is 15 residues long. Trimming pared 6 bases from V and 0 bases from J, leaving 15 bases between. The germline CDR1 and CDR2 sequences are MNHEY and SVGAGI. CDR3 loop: CASSPYRTASYEQYF. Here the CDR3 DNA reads TGTGCCAGCAGCCCCTACCGGACAGCCTCCTACGAGCAGTACTTC.

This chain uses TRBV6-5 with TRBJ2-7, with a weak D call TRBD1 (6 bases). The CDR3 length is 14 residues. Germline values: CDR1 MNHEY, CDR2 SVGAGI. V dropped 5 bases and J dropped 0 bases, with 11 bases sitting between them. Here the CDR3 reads CASSIQGFSYEQYF. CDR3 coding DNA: TGTGCCAGCAGTATACAGGGATTCTCCTACGAGCAGTACTTC.

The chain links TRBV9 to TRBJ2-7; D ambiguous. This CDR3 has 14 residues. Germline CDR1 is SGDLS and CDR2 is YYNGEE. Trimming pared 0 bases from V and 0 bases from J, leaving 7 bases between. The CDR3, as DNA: TGTGCCAGCAGCGTAGGACAAAGCTCCTACGAGCAGTACTTC. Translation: CASSVGQSSYEQYF.

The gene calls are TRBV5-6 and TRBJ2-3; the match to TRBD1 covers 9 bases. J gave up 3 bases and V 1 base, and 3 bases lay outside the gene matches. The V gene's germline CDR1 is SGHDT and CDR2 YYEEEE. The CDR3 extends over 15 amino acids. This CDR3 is CASSLTGGNTDTQYF. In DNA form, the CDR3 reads TGTGCCAGCAGCTTGACAGGGGGCAATACAGATACGCAGTATTTT.

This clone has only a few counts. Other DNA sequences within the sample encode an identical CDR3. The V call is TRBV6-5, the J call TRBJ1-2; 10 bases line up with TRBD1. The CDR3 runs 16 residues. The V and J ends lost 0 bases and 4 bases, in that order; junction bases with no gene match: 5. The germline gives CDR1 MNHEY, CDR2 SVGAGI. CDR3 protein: CASSYSRTGGSYGYTF. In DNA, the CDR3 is TGTGCCAGCAGTTACTCGAGGACAGGGGGTAGCTATGGCTACACCTTC.

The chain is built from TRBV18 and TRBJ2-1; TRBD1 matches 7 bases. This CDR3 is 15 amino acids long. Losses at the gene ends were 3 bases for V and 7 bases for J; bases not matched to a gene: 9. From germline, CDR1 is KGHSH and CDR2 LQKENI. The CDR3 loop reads CASSPLRGLGNEQFF. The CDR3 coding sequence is TGTGCCAGCTCACCTCTCAGGGGGTTGGGGAATGAGCAGTTCTTC.

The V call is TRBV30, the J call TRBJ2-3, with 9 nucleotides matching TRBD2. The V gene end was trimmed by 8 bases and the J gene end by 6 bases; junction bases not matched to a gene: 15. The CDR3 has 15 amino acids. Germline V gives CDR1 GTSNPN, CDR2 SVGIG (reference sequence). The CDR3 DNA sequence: TGTGCCCTGCAGGTGGCGGGAGGGCCAACGGATACGCAGTATTTT. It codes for CALQVAGGPTDTQYF. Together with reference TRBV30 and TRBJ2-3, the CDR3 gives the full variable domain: SQTIHQWPATLVQPVGSPLSLECTVEGTSNPNLYWYRQAAGRGLQLLFYSVGIGQISSEVPQNLSASRPQDRQFILSSKKLLLSDSGFYLCALQVAGGPTDTQYFGPGTRLTVL.

CDR3 DNA sequence: TGTGCCAGCAATGTCCCCAGGGGGCAGCAAAGGGGTCAGCCCCAGCATTTT. This encodes CASNVPRGQQRGQPQHF. This chain connects TRBV25-1 to TRBJ1-5; 8 bases are a match to TRBD1. V lost 7 bases and J lost 6; bases outside the gene matches: 17. This CDR3 comprises 17 residues. Germline-derived CDR1 and CDR2 are MGHDK and SYGVNS. Combining the CDR3 with reference TRBV25-1 and TRBJ1-5 gives the whole variable domain EADIYQTPRYLVIGTGKKITLECSQTMGHDKMYWYQQDPGMELHLIHYSYGVNSTEKGDLSSESTVSRIRTEHFPLTLESARPSHTSQYLCASNVPRGQQRGQPQHFGDGTRLSIL.

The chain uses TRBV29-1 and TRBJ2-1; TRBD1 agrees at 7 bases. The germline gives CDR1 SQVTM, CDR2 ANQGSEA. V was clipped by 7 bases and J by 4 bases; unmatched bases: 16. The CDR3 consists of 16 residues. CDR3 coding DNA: TGCAGCGGGATGGGGTCGAGACAGGGCCAATACAATGAGCAGTTCTTC. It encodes CSGMGSRQGQYNEQFF.

CDR3 coding DNA: TGTGCCAGCACTTACAGGGACTATGGCTACACCTTC. Its protein is CASTYRDYGYTF. V and J are TRBV2 and TRBJ1-2, with a tentative D call TRBD1 (6 bases). CDR1 is SNHLY and CDR2 is FYNNEI in the germline V gene. Trimming removed 7 bases from V and 3 bases from J, with 9 bases in between. The CDR3 length is 12 residues.

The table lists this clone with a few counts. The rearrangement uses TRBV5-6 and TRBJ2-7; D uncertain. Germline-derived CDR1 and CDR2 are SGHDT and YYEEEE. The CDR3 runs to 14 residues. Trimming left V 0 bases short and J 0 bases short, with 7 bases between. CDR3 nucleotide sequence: TGTGCCAGCAGCTTGGGGTTCGGCTCCTACGAGCAGTACTTC. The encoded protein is CASSLGFGSYEQYF.

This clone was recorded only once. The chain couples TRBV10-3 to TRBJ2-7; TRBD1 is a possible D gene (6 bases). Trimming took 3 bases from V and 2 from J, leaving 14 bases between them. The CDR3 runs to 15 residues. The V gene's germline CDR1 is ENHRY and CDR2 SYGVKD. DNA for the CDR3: TGTGCCATCAGTGACACTTGGAACAGGGCCTACGAGCAGTACTTC. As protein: CAISDTWNRAYEQYF.

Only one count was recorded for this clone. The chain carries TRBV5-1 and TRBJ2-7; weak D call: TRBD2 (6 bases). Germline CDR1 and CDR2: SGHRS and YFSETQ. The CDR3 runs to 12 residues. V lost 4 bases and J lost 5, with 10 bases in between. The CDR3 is CASSRTGDEQYF. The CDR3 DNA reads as TGCGCCAGCAGCCGGACGGGGGACGAGCAGTACTTC.

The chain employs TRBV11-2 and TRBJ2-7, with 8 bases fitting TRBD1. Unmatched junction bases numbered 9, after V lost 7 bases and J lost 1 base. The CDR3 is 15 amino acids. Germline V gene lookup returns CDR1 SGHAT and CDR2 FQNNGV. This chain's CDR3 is CASTRTGTGSYEQYF. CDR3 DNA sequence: TGTGCCAGCACAAGGACCGGGACAGGTTCCTACGAGCAGTACTTC.

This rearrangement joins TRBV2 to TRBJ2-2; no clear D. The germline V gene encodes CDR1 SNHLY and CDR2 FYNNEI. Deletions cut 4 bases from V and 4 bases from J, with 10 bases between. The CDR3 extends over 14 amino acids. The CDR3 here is CASSGPVFTGELFF. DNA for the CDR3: TGTGCCAGCAGTGGGCCAGTCTTCACCGGGGAGCTGTTTTTT.

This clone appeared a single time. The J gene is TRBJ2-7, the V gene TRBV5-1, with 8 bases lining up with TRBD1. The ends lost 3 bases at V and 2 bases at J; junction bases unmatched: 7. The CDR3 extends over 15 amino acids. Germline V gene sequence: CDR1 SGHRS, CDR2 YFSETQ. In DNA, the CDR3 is TGCGCCAGCAGCTCCCAGGGGGCGGGGACCTACGAGCAGTACTTC. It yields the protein CASSSQGAGTYEQYF.

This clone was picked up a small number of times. The CDR3 sequence is CASSPNGDQETQYF. Here the CDR3 DNA reads TGTGCCAGCTCACCAAACGGAGACCAAGAGACCCAGTACTTC. The chain recombines TRBV18 with TRBJ2-5, with no clear D. CDR3 size: 14 residues. Germline-derived CDR1 and CDR2 are KGHSH and LQKENI. V gave up 2 bases and J gave up 0 bases, with 7 bases separating them.